Listed here are 8 T cell receptor beta chains from one sample, sequenced in a study of T cell responses to AZD1222 COVID-19 vaccine. The data were produced by immunoSEQ multiplex PCR, yet TCRdb's version contains in-frame clones alone and is incomplete. The data contain 120,000 or so clones, 70% to 90% of them singletons. Material: peripheral blood, obtained 28 days after the second AZD1222 dose. Receptor source: an adult who received the AZD1222 COVID-19 vaccine.

This clone was seen just once. Here the CDR3 reads CASSDGGSGELFF. CDR3 nucleotide sequence: TGTGCCAGCAGTGACGGAGGGTCCGGGGAGCTGTTTTTT. V usage is TRBV6-4 and J usage is TRBJ2-2, with a tentative D call TRBD2 (6 bases). From germline, CDR1 is MRHNA and CDR2 SNTAGT. V shed 2 bases and J shed 6 bases, with 7 bases lying between them. The CDR3 covers 13 residues.

The chain recombines TRBV12-5 with TRBJ1-2; weak D call: TRBD1 (6 bases). The CDR3 is made up of 14 amino acids. Trimming took 0 bases from V and 7 from J, leaving 12 bases between them. CDR1 and CDR2 from the germline V gene are LGHNT and FRNRAP. The CDR3 sequence is CASGLVLGGGGYTF. CDR3 DNA sequence: TGTGCTAGTGGTTTGGTATTGGGGGGCGGTGGCTACACCTTC.

The CDR3 protein is CASSSSGGYEQFF. The CDR3 coding sequence is TGTGCCAGCAGTTCTAGCGGGGGGTATGAGCAGTTCTTC. The rearrangement joins TRBV12-3 or TRBV12-4 to TRBJ2-1, with TRBD2 identical over 11 bases. Losses at the gene ends were 4 bases for V and 8 bases for J; bases not matched to a gene: 1. The CDR3 runs 13 residues.

The chain employs TRBV18 and TRBJ2-1; TRBD2 matches at 10 bases. Germline loops: CDR1 KGHSH, CDR2 LQKENI. Trimming removed 4 bases from V and 5 bases from J; junction bases left unmatched: 2. The CDR3 is 14 residues long. The DNA of the CDR3 is TGTGCCAGCTCACTCACTAGCGGGGACAATGAGCAGTTCTTC. This encodes CASSLTSGDNEQFF.

The chain recombines TRBV5-4 with TRBJ2-1; 10 positions match TRBD2. From germline, CDR1 is SGHNT and CDR2 YYREEE (reference sequence). The CDR3 sequence is 15 residues long. Germline trimming cut 1 base from V and 9 bases from J; bases unmatched to any gene: 7. This CDR3 reads CASSLRSGGVSEQFF. The CDR3 bases are TGTGCCAGCAGCTTGAGAAGCGGGGGGGTAAGTGAGCAGTTCTTC. Supplemented by reference TRBV5-4 and TRBJ2-1, the full variable domain reads ETGVTQSPTHLIKTRGQQVTLRCSSQSGHNTVSWYQQALGQGPQFIFQYYREEENGRGNFPPRFSGLQFPNYSSELNVNALELDDSALYLCASSLRSGGVSEQFFGPGTRLTVL.

The genes are TRBV28 and TRBJ2-7; the D call may be TRBD1 or TRBD2 (5 bases each). This CDR3 has 13 amino acids. Germline assignment: CDR1 MDHEN and CDR2 SYDVKM. The V end was cut by 6 bases, the J end by 3 bases, with 12 bases between. As DNA, the CDR3 is TGTGCCAGCAGGGGGACCGATTACTACGAGCAGTACTTC. It encodes CASRGTDYYEQYF.

The chain couples TRBV19 to TRBJ1-2; tentatively, D is TRBD1 (5 bases). Trimming removed 6 bases from V and 9 bases from J, with 11 bases in between. This CDR3 is 11 amino acids long. Germline V lookup: CDR1 LNHDA, CDR2 SQIVND (reference sequence). This chain's CDR3 is CASRDEGRYTF. The CDR3 DNA reads TGTGCCAGTAGGGACGAGGGGCGCTACACCTTC.

The chain links TRBV19 to TRBJ1-5, with unresolved D. V was clipped by 3 bases and J by 6 bases, with 9 bases between them. This CDR3 comprises 13 residues. Germline V gives CDR1 LNHDA, CDR2 SQIVND (reference sequence). The CDR3 coding sequence is TGTGCCAGTAGTATGGGTCCGGGTCAGCCCCAGCATTTT. It specifies CASSMGPGQPQHF.